This is a list of T cell receptor beta chains from one sample in a study of CD8 T cells in ankylosing spondylitis. TCRdb re-called the 5' RACE reads with MiXCR, one entry per CDR3 protein. The sample yields roughly 120,000 distinct CDR3 sequences, around 7% seen once. Sequencing was carried out using blood, either unsorted or a sorted T cell fraction (not recorded which). Every receptor here comes from a male donor with ankylosing spondylitis or in good health (not recorded which). CDR3s include the opening cysteine and the closing phenylalanine or tryptophan. The D gene is left open where the match is weak. Size values are once, few and many counts, or a class for expanded clones, and some rows have none.

D gene | J gene | V gene | CDR3 length | clone size | CDR3 protein | CDR3 DNA
TRBD2 | TRBJ2-5 | TRBV19 | 18 | many | CASSSLPSTSGSLETQYF | TGTGCCAGTAGTTCCCTTCCGTCGACTAGCGGGAGTCTGGAGACCCAGTACTTC
. | TRBJ1-1 | TRBV5-1 | 15 | many | CASSLEWGRRTEAFF | TGCGCCAGCAGCTTGGAGTGGGGGCGGAGGACTGAAGCTTTCTTT
. | TRBJ2-3 | TRBV11-2 | 14 | many | CASSSRVSADTQYF | TGTGCCAGCAGTTCCAGGGTGAGCGCAGATACGCAGTATTTT
. | TRBJ2-7 | TRBV20-1 | 12 | few | CSARDYGYEQYF | TGCAGTGCTAGAGATTACGGGTACGAGCAGTACTTC
TRBD1 | TRBJ2-7 | TRBV7-9 | 14 | many | CASSPRDRVYEQYF | TGTGCCAGCAGCCCCCGGGACAGGGTTTACGAGCAGTACTTC
. | TRBJ2-1 | TRBV6-4 | 17 | many | CASSYNSEEIPPNEQFF | TGTGCCAGCAGTTACAATAGCGAGGAGATACCCCCCAATGAGCAGTTCTTC
TRBD2 | TRBJ2-1 | TRBV7-3 | 18 | many | CASSLTPRLAGGNNEQFF | TGTGCCAGCAGCTTAACCCCGAGACTAGCGGGAGGGAACAATGAGCAGTTCTTC
TRBD1 | TRBJ1-5 | TRBV7-8 | 14 | few | CASSEDRGNQPQHF | TGTGCCAGCAGCGAAGACAGGGGCAATCAGCCCCAGCATTTT
TRBD1 | TRBJ1-2 | TRBV2 | 13 | many | CASSGWDSYGYTF | TGTGCCAGCAGTGGTTGGGACAGCTATGGCTACACCTTC
TRBD2 | TRBJ2-7 | TRBV20-1 | 14 | many | CSANWLAGSYEQYF | TGCAGTGCTAACTGGCTAGCGGGTTCCTACGAGCAGTACTTC
. | TRBJ2-7 | TRBV12-3/TRBV12-4 | 13 | many | CASSLWGPYEQYF | TGTGCCAGCAGTTTGTGGGGTCCCTACGAGCAGTACTTC
. | TRBJ2-2 | TRBV9 | 15 | many | CASSVATVPTGELFF | TGTGCCAGCAGCGTAGCTACAGTCCCCACCGGGGAGCTGTTTTTT
TRBD1 | TRBJ2-5 | TRBV20-1 | 14 | many | CSASFRQGQETQYF | TGCAGTGCTAGTTTTAGACAGGGTCAAGAGACCCAGTACTTC
TRBD1 | TRBJ1-1 | TRBV10-3 | 13 | many | CAISIQGEAEAFF | TGTGCCATCAGCATACAGGGGGAGGCTGAAGCTTTCTTT
. | TRBJ2-7 | TRBV7-9 | 14 | many | CASSLAAVRDEQYF | TGTGCCAGCAGCTTAGCGGCGGTTCGGGACGAGCAGTACTTC
TRBD2 | TRBJ2-1 | TRBV4-2 | 15 | many | CASSHSSGGANEQFF | TGTGCCAGCAGCCACTCTAGCGGGGGGGCCAATGAGCAGTTCTTC
. | TRBJ2-2 | TRBV30 | 13 | few | CAWIPSNTGELFF | TGTGCCTGGATTCCTTCGAACACCGGGGAGCTGTTTTTT
. | TRBJ1-1 | TRBV7-9 | 15 | many | CASSATGALNTEAFF | TGTGCCAGCAGCGCCACGGGGGCGCTGAACACTGAAGCTTTCTTT
. | TRBJ2-3 | TRBV5-1 | 16 | many | CASSLGQVGVGDTQYF | TGCGCCAGCAGCTTGGGGCAGGTCGGGGTCGGGGATACGCAGTATTTT
. | TRBJ1-5 | TRBV6-2/TRBV6-3 | 15 | . | CSSSGRDMFFKPQHF | TGTTCCAGCAGCGGCAGGGACATGTTCTTCAAGCCCCAGCATTTT
TRBD1 | TRBJ2-2 | TRBV25-1 | 17 | few | CASSVPGGADLGGELFF | TGTGCCAGCAGTGTACCAGGGGGCGCAGATTTGGGCGGGGAGCTGTTTTTT
TRBD1 | TRBJ1-1 | TRBV6-2/TRBV6-3 | 15 | many | CASRDPGQRTPEAFF | TGTGCCAGCAGAGACCCGGGACAGAGGACCCCTGAAGCTTTCTTT
. | TRBJ2-2 | TRBV7-6 | 12 | many | CASRLGGGELFF | TGTGCCAGCAGACTAGGGGGCGGGGAGCTGTTTTTT
. | TRBJ1-3 | TRBV4-3 | 13 | many | CASSQVAGNTIYF | TGCGCCAGCAGCCAAGTGGCTGGAAACACCATATATTTT
TRBD2 | TRBJ2-3 | TRBV5-1 | 16 | many | CASSSPLREVVDTQYF | TGCGCCAGCAGCTCCCCTTTACGGGAGGTGGTAGATACGCAGTATTTT
. | TRBJ1-1 | TRBV10-3 | 14 | many | CAISELSTNTEAFF | TGTGCCATCAGTGAACTGTCCACGAACACTGAAGCTTTCTTT
TRBD1 | TRBJ2-3 | TRBV12-3/TRBV12-4 | 18 | many | CASSLLAASSRDRDTQYF | TGTGCCAGCAGTTTACTGGCGGCTAGCAGCCGGGACAGGGATACGCAGTATTTT
. | TRBJ2-1 | TRBV7-6 | 14 | many | CASSFTLAPNEQFF | TGTGCCAGCAGCTTCACCCTAGCGCCAAATGAGCAGTTCTTC
TRBD1 | TRBJ2-1 | TRBV29-1 | 16 | many | CSGIKTTGKYYNEQFF | TGCAGCGGAATAAAGACGACAGGGAAATACTACAATGAGCAGTTCTTC
. | TRBJ1-3 | TRBV18 | 16 | . | CASSPYTGPSGNTIYF | TGTGCCAGCTCACCATATACAGGGCCCTCTGGAAACACCATATATTTT
. | TRBJ1-1 | TRBV2 | 15 | many | CASVTWGRENTEAFF | TGTGCCAGCGTCACCTGGGGCAGAGAGAACACTGAAGCTTTCTTT
TRBD1 | TRBJ1-2 | TRBV4-3 | 15 | many | CASSPRQGSGYGYTF | TGCGCCAGCAGCCCACGACAGGGTAGCGGCTATGGCTACACCTTC
. | TRBJ2-7 | TRBV28 | 12 | many | CASTTGWAEQYF | TGTGCCAGCACTACCGGCTGGGCCGAGCAGTACTTC
. | TRBJ1-1 | TRBV9 | 14 | many | CASSDRDPNTEAFF | TGTGCCAGCAGCGACAGGGACCCGAACACTGAAGCTTTCTTT
TRBD1 | TRBJ2-4 | TRBV5-1 | 16 | many | CASSLDGDRVRNIQYF | TGCGCCAGCAGCTTGGATGGGGACAGGGTACGGAACATTCAGTACTTC
. | TRBJ1-2 | TRBV12-3/TRBV12-4 | 18 | many | CASSLTRGTNSGNYGYTF | TGTGCCAGCAGTTTAACGAGAGGAACAAATTCGGGGAACTATGGCTACACCTTC
TRBD2 | TRBJ2-5 | TRBV14 | 16 | many | CASSRRTSGSGETQYF | TGTGCCAGCAGCCGCCGGACTAGCGGGAGTGGAGAGACCCAGTACTTC
. | TRBJ1-2 | TRBV12-3/TRBV12-4 | 11 | few | CASSFGEGYTF | TGTGCCAGCAGTTTTGGGGAAGGCTACACCTTC
. | TRBJ2-1 | TRBV20-1 | 12 | many | CSTERGVDEQFF | TGCAGTACCGAAAGGGGGGTCGATGAGCAGTTCTTC
TRBD1 | TRBJ1-4 | TRBV7-2 | 15 | many | CASSAGGWGNEKLFF | TGTGCCAGCAGCGCAGGGGGCTGGGGTAATGAAAAACTGTTTTTT
. | TRBJ2-4 | TRBV18 | 13 | . | CASSPPAKNIQYF | TGTGCCAGCTCACCACCAGCCAAAAACATTCAGTACTTC
. | TRBJ2-7 | TRBV4-1 | 15 | many | CASSQGGQSSYEQYF | TGCGCCAGCAGCCAGGGGGGACAGAGCTCCTACGAGCAGTACTTC
. | TRBJ2-2 | TRBV5-1 | 15 | . | CASNQGTANTGELFF | TGCGCCAGCAACCAGGGTACCGCGAACACCGGGGAGCTGTTTTTT
. | TRBJ1-6 | TRBV5-1 | 14 | many | CASSLGQTNSPLHF | TGCGCCAGCAGCTTGGGACAGACTAATTCACCCCTCCACTTT
. | TRBJ1-1 | TRBV7-2 | 14 | many | CASSLYQGYTEAFF | TGTGCCAGCAGCTTATATCAAGGTTACACTGAAGCTTTCTTT
. | TRBJ2-6 | TRBV2 | 19 | many | CASRDTGYGEISGANVLTF | TGTGCCAGCAGGGACACAGGGTACGGGGAAATCTCTGGGGCCAACGTCCTGACTTTC
. | TRBJ1-6 | TRBV20-1 | 15 | many | CSATPPGTQNSPLHF | TGCAGTGCGACTCCGCCGGGGACACAGAATTCACCCCTCCACTTT
TRBD1 | TRBJ2-1 | TRBV7-2 | 16 | many | CASSLVSTGVYNEQFF | TGTGCCAGCAGCTTAGTGTCGACAGGGGTTTACAATGAGCAGTTCTTC